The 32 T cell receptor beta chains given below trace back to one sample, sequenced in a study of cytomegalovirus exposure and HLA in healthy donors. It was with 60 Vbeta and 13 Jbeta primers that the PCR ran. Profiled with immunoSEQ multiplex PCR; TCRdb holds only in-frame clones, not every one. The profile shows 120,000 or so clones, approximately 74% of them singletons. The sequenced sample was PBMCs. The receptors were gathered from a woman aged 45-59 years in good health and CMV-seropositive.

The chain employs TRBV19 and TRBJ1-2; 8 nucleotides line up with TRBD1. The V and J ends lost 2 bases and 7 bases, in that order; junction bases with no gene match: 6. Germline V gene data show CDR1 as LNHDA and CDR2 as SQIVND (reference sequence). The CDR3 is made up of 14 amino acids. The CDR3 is CASSIPGTGIGYTF. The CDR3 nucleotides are TGTGCCAGTAGTATACCCGGGACAGGTATTGGCTACACCTTC.

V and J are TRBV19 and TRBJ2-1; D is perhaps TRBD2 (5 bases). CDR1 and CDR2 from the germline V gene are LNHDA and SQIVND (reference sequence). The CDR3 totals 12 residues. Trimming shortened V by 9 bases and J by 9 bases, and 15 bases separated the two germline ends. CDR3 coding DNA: TGTGCCAGCGGCAACCTAGCATTTGAGCAGTTCTTC. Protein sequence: CASGNLAFEQFF.

CDR3 bases: TGCGCCAGCAGCTTGTTAAGCGGGGCCTCTGGAAACACCATATATTTT. It encodes CASSLLSGASGNTIYF. The chain has TRBV5-1 and TRBJ1-3; a weak D match, TRBD1 (5 bases). Trimming removed 1 base from V and 0 bases from J, with 11 bases in between. The CDR3 sequence is 16 residues long. Germline loops: CDR1 SGHRS, CDR2 YFSETQ.

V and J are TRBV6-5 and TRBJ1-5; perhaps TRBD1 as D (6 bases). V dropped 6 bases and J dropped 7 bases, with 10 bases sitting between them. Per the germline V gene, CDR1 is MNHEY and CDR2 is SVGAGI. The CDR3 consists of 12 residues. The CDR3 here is CASRAGDQPQHF. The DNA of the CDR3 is TGTGCCAGCAGGGCAGGGGACCAGCCCCAGCATTTT.

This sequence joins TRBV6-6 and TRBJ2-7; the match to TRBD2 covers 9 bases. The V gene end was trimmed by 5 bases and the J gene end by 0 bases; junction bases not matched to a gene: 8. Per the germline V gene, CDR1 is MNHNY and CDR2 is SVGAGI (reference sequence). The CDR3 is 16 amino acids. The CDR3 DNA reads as TGTGCCAGCAGTCAGTCCGAGCGGGAGGTCTCCTACGAGCAGTACTTC. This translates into CASSQSEREVSYEQYF.

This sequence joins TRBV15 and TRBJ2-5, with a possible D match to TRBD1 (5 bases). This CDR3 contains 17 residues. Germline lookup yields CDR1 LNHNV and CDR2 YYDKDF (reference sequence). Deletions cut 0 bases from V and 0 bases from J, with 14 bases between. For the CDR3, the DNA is TGTGCCACCAGCAGAGATTTAGGGGAACAGAACCAAGAGACCCAGTACTTC. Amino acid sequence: CATSRDLGEQNQETQYF. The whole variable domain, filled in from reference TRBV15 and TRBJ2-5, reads DAMVIQNPRYQVTQFGKPVTLSCSQTLNHNVMYWYQQKSSQAPKLLFHYYDKDFNNEADTPDNFQSRRPNTSFCFLDIRSPGLGDTAMYLCATSRDLGEQNQETQYFGPGTRLLVL.

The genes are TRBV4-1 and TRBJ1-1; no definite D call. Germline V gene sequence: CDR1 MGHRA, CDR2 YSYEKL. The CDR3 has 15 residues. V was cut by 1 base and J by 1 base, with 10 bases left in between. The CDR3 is CASSQASGRNTEAFF. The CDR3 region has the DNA TGCGCCAGCAGCCAAGCGAGTGGGAGGAACACTGAAGCTTTCTTT.

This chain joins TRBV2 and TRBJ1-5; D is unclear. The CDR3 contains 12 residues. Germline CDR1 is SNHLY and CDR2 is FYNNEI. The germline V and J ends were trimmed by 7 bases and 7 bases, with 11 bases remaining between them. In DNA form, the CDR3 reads TGTGCCAGCAATCTGAGGAAACAGCCCCAGCATTTT. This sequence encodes CASNLRKQPQHF.

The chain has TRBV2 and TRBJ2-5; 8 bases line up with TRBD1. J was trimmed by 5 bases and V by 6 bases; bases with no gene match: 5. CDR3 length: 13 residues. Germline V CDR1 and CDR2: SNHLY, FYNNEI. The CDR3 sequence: CASSIRDRETQYF. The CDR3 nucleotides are TGTGCCAGCAGCATCCGGGACAGGGAGACCCAGTACTTC.

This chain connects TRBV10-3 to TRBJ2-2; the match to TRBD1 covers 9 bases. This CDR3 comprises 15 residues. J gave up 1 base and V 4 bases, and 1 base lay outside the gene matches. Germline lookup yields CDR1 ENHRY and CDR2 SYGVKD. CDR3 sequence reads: CAISAGQGNTGELFF. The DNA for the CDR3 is TGTGCCATCAGTGCGGGACAGGGGAACACCGGGGAGCTGTTTTTT.

The CDR3 protein is CASRRGAGGMGGYTF. The CDR3 coding sequence is TGTGCCAGCAGGAGGGGGGCAGGGGGCATGGGTGGCTACACCTTC. The V and J genes are TRBV6-6 and TRBJ1-2, with 8 bases lining up with TRBD1. CDR1 MNHNY and CDR2 SVGAGI come from the germline V gene (reference sequence). The CDR3 length is 15 residues. The J segment lost 7 bases and the V segment lost 6 bases, leaving 13 bases of the junction unmatched.

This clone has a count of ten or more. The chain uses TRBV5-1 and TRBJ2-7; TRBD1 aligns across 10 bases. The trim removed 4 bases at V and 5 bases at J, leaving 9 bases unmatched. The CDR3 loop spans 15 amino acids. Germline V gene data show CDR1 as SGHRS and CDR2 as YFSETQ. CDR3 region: CASSNSGTGVNEQYF. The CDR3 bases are TGCGCCAGCAGCAATTCCGGGACAGGGGTGAACGAGCAGTACTTC.

The CDR3 DNA sequence: TGTGCCAGCTCACCGGGGGCAGGGCTGAACACTGAAGCTTTCTTT. Translation gives CASSPGAGLNTEAFF. The chain uses TRBV18 and TRBJ1-1; D possibly corresponds to TRBD1 (6 bases). The CDR3 consists of 15 residues. The V gene's germline CDR1 is KGHSH and CDR2 LQKENI. Trimming cost V 3 bases and J 0 bases, with 11 bases left between them.

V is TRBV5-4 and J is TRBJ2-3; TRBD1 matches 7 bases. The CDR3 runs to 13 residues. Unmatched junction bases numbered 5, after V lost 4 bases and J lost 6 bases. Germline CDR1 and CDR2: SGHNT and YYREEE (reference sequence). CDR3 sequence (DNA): TGTGCCAGCAGCCTCGACAGGGAGGATACGCAGTATTTT. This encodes CASSLDREDTQYF.

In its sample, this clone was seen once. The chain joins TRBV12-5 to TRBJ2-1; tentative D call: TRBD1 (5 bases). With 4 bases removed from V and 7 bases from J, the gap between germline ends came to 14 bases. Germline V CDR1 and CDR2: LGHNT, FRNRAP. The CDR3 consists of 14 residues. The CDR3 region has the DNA TGTGCTAGTGGTTCAGGACCTCAGGGAAATGAGCAGTTCTTC. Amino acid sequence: CASGSGPQGNEQFF.

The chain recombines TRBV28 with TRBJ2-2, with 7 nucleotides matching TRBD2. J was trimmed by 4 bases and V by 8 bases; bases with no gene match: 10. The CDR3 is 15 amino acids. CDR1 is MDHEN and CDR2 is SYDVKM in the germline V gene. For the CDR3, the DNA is TGTGCCAGCTCCGGGGGAGGGACCTTCACCGGGGAGCTGTTTTTT. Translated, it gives CASSGGGTFTGELFF.

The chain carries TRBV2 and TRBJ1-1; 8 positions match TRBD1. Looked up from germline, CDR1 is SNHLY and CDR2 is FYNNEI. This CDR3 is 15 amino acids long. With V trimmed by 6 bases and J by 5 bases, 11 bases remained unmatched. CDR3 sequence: CASSATRQGKTEAFF. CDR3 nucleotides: TGTGCCAGCAGCGCAACGAGACAGGGGAAAACTGAAGCTTTCTTT.

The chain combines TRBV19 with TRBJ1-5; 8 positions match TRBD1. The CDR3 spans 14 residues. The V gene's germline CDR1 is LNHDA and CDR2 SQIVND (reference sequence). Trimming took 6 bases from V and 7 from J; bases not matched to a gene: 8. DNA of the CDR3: TGTGCCAGTAGGACGGACAGGGACAAGCAGCCCCAGCATTTT. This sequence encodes CASRTDRDKQPQHF.

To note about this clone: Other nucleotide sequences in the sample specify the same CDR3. CDR3 region: CASSQEDRAGNTIYF. As DNA, the CDR3 is TGCGCCAGCAGCCAAGAGGACAGGGCTGGAAACACCATATATTTT. The genes are TRBV4-1 and TRBJ1-3; the match to TRBD1 covers 8 bases. The germline V gene has CDR1 MGHRA and CDR2 YSYEKL. There are 15 residues in the CDR3. The trim removed 0 bases at V and 2 bases at J, leaving 0 bases unmatched.

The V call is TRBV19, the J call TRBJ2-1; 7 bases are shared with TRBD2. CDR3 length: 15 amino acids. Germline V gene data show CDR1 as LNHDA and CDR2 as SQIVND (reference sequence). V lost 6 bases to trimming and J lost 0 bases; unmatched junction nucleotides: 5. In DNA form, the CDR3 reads TGTGCCAGTAGCCCCACTAGCGACTCCTACAATGAGCAGTTCTTC. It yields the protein CASSPTSDSYNEQFF. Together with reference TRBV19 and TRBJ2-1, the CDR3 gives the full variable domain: DGGITQSPKYLFRKEGQNVTLSCEQNLNHDAMYWYRQDPGQGLRLIYYSQIVNDFQKGDIAEGYSVSREKKESFPLTVTSAQKNPTAFYLCASSPTSDSYNEQFFGPGTRLTVL.

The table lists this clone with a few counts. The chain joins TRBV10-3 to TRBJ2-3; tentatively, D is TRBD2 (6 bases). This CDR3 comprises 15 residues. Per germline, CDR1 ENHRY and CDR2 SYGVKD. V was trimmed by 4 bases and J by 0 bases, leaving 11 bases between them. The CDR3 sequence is CAISGGDTSTDTQYF. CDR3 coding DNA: TGTGCCATCAGTGGGGGGGATACTAGCACAGATACGCAGTATTTT.

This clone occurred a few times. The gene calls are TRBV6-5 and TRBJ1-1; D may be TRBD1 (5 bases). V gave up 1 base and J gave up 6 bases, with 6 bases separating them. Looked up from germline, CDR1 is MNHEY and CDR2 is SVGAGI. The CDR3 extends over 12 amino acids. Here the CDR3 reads CASSYWGAEAFF. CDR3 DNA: TGTGCCAGCAGTTACTGGGGGGCTGAAGCTTTCTTT.

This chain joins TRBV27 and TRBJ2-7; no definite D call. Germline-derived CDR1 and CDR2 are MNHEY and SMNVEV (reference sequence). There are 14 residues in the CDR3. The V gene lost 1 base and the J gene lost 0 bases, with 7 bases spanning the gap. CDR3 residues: CASSLLQSSYEQYF. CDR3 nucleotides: TGTGCCAGCAGTTTATTACAGAGCTCCTACGAGCAGTACTTC.

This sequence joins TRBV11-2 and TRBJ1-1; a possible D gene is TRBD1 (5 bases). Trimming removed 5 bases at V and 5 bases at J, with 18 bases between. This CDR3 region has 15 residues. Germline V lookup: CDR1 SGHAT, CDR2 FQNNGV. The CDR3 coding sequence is TGTGCCAGCAGCAAATTACGGGGGAAGGGAACTGAAGCTTTCTTT. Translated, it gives CASSKLRGKGTEAFF.

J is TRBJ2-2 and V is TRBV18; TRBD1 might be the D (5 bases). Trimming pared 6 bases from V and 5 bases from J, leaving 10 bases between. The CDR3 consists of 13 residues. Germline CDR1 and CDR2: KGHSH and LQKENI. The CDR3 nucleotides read TGTGCCAGCTCGCCCCAGGGTACCGGGGAGCTGTTTTTT. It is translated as CASSPQGTGELFF.

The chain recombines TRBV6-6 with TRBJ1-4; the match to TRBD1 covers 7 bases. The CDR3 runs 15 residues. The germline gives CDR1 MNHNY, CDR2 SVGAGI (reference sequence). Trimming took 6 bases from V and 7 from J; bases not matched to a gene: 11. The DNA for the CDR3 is TGTGCCAGCAGCCCAATGACAGGGTTCCGTGAAAAACTGTTTTTT. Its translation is CASSPMTGFREKLFF.

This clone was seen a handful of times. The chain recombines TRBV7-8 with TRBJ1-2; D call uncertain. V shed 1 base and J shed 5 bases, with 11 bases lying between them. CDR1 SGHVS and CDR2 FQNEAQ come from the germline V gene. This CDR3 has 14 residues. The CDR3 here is CASSLGRGEYGYTF. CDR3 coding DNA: TGTGCCAGCAGCTTAGGACGGGGAGAGTATGGCTACACCTTC.

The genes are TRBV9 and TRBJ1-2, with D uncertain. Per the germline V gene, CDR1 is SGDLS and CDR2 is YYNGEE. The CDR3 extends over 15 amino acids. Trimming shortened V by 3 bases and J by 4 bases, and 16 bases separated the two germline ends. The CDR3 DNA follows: TGTGCCAGCAGCGGAGCGGTGGCAGGTCTCTATGGCTACACCTTC. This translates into CASSGAVAGLYGYTF.

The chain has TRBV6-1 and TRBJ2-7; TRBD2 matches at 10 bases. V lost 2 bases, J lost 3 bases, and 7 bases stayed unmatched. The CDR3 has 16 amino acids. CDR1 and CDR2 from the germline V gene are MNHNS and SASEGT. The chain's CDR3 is CASSEYPKREGYEQYF. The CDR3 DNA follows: TGTGCCAGCAGTGAATACCCGAAGCGGGAGGGCTACGAGCAGTACTTC.

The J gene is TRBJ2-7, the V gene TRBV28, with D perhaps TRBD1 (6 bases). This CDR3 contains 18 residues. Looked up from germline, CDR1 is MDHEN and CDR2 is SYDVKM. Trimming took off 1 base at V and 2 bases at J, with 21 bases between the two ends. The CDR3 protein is CASSLYISMGQQTYEQYF. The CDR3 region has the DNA TGTGCCAGCAGTTTATATATAAGTATGGGACAACAAACCTACGAGCAGTACTTC.

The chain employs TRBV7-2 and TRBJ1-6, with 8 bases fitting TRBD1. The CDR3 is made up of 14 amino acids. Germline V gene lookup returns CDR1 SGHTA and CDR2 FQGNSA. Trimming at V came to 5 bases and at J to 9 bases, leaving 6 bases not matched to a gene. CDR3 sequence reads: CASSPQGAVSPLHF. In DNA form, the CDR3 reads TGTGCCAGCAGCCCCCAGGGGGCGGTTTCACCCCTCCACTTT.

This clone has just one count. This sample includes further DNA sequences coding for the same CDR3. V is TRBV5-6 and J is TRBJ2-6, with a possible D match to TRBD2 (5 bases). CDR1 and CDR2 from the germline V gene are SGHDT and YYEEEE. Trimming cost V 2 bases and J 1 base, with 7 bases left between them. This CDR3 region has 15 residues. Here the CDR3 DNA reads TGTGCCAGCAGCTTTACGGGGTCTGGGGCCAACGTCCTGACTTTC. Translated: CASSFTGSGANVLTF.